Below, 4 T cell receptor beta chains from the same sample are listed, as sequenced in a study of T cell responses to AZD1222 COVID-19 vaccine. The repertoire was sequenced with immunoSEQ multiplex PCR; TCRdb's copy has only in-frame clones and lacks some. The table records approximately 150,000 clones, 80% to 90% of them present only once. Here the sequenced sample was peripheral blood, taken on day 0 of AZD1222 vaccination. The receptors were gathered from an adult in good health.

V gene TRBV4-3 combines with J gene TRBJ1-2; 7 bases match TRBD1. The germline CDR1 and CDR2 sequences are LGHNA and YSLEER. V shed 5 bases, J shed 8 bases, and the junction held 17 bases outside the gene matches. The CDR3 loop spans 16 amino acids. The CDR3 coding sequence is TGCGCCAGCAGCGCCGTGGGATACAGGGGCCTCGGGGGCTACACCTTC. It is translated as CASSAVGYRGLGGYTF.

This chain connects TRBV4-3 to TRBJ2-6; unclear D gene. The ends were cut back, 0 bases at V and 2 bases at J, with 8 bases in the middle. CDR1 is LGHNA and CDR2 is YSLEER in the germline V gene. The CDR3 extends over 16 amino acids. DNA of the CDR3: TGCGCCAGCAGCCAAGATTTAGGGACTGGGGCCAACGTCCTGACTTTC. This gives the protein CASSQDLGTGANVLTF.

This sequence joins TRBV18 and TRBJ1-3; possible D gene TRBD1, 6 bases. Trimming pared 2 bases from V and 0 bases from J, leaving 8 bases between. CDR1 and CDR2 from the germline V gene are KGHSH and LQKENI. The length of the CDR3 is 15 residues. CDR3 residues: CASSPLDSSGNTIYF. Here the CDR3 DNA reads TGTGCCAGCTCACCATTGGACAGCTCTGGAAACACCATATATTTT.

V is TRBV4-1 and J is TRBJ2-2, with D unresolved. This CDR3 spans 16 amino acids. V lost 2 bases and J lost 5, with 15 bases in between. The germline gives CDR1 MGHRA, CDR2 YSYEKL. CDR3 sequence reads: CASSQPGRTWTGELFF. The CDR3, as DNA: TGCGCCAGCAGCCAACCGGGCCGAACTTGGACCGGGGAGCTGTTTTTT.